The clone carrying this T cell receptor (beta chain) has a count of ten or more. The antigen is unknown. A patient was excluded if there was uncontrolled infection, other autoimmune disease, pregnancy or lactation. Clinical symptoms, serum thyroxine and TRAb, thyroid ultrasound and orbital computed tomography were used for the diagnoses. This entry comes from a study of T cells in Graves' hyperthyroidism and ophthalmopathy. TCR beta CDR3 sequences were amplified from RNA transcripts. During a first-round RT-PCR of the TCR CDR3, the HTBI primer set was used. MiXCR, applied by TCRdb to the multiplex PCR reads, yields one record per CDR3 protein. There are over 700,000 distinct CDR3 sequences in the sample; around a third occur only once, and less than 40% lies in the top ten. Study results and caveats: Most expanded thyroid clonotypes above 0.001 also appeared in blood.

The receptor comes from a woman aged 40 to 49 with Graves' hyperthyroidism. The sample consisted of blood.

The CDR3 bases are TGCAGTGCTAGAGATCCGACAGGAAGCTCCTACGAGCAGTACTTC. Translating it yields CSARDPTGSSYEQYF. The chain links TRBV20-1 to TRBJ2-7, with D possibly being TRBD1 (6 bases). The CDR3 is 15 residues long. V gave up 0 bases and J gave up 0 bases, with 12 bases separating them. From germline, CDR1 is DFQATT and CDR2 SNEGSKA (reference sequence).